The entry below gives a single TCR beta chain sequence along with its context. From germline, CDR1 is MNHEY and CDR2 SVGAGI. This CDR3 is 15 amino acids long. V was cut by 7 bases and J by 2 bases, with 15 bases left in between. The sample is drawn from a study of blood T cell repertoires in COVID-19. Libraries were prepared by immunoSEQ multiplex PCR; TCRdb keeps only in-frame clonotypes and omits some of them. Here the sample spans some 170,000 clones, 87% being singletons. Sequences were obtained from PBMCs or T cells enriched from blood (not recorded which). The chain carries TRBV6-5 and TRBJ1-5; TRBD1 might be the D (5 bases). The sequence was obtained from a human donor with acute COVID-19. The donor label of this sample is uncertain. As DNA, the CDR3 is TGTGCCAGCATACCGGGGGTAGGGGGCAATCAGCCCCAGCATTTT. Amino acids: CASIPGVGGNQPQHF.